This T cell receptor (beta chain) comes out of a study of Tregs in tolerant kidney transplant recipients. Overall study results and limits: Findings come from small patient numbers and require larger validation. Biological reproducibility was not directly addressed in this study. Tolerant patients' donor-specific Tregs expanded beyond overall Tregs, suggesting antigen-driven growth.

For this clone: No antigen is known for it.

Recipients received nonmyeloablative bone marrow transplants from related graft donors, with transient mixed chimerism. CD4+CD25+CD127- Tregs, CD4+CD25- non-Tregs, CD4 and CD8 cells were sorted. Trimming took 1 base from V and 3 from J, leaving 10 bases between them. CDR1 and CDR2 from the germline V gene are MGHRA and YSYEKL. CDR3 size: 14 residues. The repertoire was sequenced with immunoSEQ multiplex PCR; TCRdb's copy has only in-frame clones and lacks some. The table shows tens of thousands of clones, with about 90% occurring only once. The chain employs TRBV4-1 and TRBJ2-7; D perhaps matches TRBD1 (6 bases). The starting material was CD8+ T cells from blood (PBMCs), obtained 24 months after the transplant. This sequence originates from a human patient who received a combined kidney and bone marrow transplant. Some T cells may be provided by the graft donor. The CDR3 DNA reads TGCGCCAGCAGCCAAGTGGGCAGGGGCTACGAGCAGTACTTC. Its translation is CASSQVGRGYEQYF.